Listed here are 17 T cell receptor beta chains from one sample, sequenced in a study of T cell repertoires in cytomegalovirus infection. TCRdb processed the reads anew with MiXCR; each CDR3 protein has one entry. The sample carries more than 400,000 distinct CDR3 sequences, more than 20% recorded once. Input material: PBMCs. These receptors came from a human donor in good health (CMV status not recorded). Some clones in this sample may be carry-over from other donors' samples.

This clonotype has a handful of counts. The rearrangement joins TRBV6-1 to TRBJ1-2; 7 nucleotides match TRBD1. Germline trimming cut 5 bases from V and 7 bases from J; bases unmatched to any gene: 7. Looked up from germline, CDR1 is MNHNS and CDR2 is SASEGT. This CDR3 is built from 13 residues. The CDR3 region is CASSLDRVAGYTF. CDR3 coding DNA: TGTGCCAGCAGTCTTGACAGGGTTGCTGGCTACACCTTC.

This rearrangement joins TRBV11-2 to TRBJ2-3; D call uncertain. CDR3 length: 13 residues. Trimming cost V 5 bases and J 2 bases, with 8 bases left between them. Per germline, CDR1 SGHAT and CDR2 FQNNGV. CDR3 in DNA: TGTGCCAGCAGCCAACAATTCACAGATACGCAGTATTTT. Amino acid sequence: CASSQQFTDTQYF.

The V gene is TRBV6-2 or TRBV6-3, the J gene TRBJ2-1, with D perhaps matching TRBD2 (6 bases). Germline V lookup: CDR1 MNHEY, CDR2 SVGEGT. Trimming pared 1 base from V and 8 bases from J, leaving 12 bases between. The CDR3 extends over 14 amino acids. This CDR3 reads CASSYFRGIHEQFF. The DNA for the CDR3 is TGTGCCAGCAGTTACTTTCGGGGGATCCATGAGCAGTTCTTC.

The sample holds a few counts of this clonotype. V usage is TRBV20-1 and J usage is TRBJ1-1; the D is unclear. The ends were cut back, 6 bases at V and 3 bases at J, with 14 bases in the middle. CDR1 is DFQATT, CDR2 SNEGSKA, per germline (reference sequence). The CDR3 is made up of 13 amino acids. CDR3 amino acids: CSAIRGTDTEAFF. CDR3 DNA: TGCAGTGCGATCCGGGGTACGGACACTGAAGCTTTCTTT.

There are a few counts of this clonotype. This sequence joins TRBV10-3 and TRBJ2-7, with D tentatively TRBD1 (6 bases). Trimming cost V 7 bases and J 0 bases, with 10 bases left between them. The germline V gene has CDR1 ENHRY and CDR2 SYGVKD. The CDR3 spans 13 residues. The CDR3 protein is CAINSGVSYEQYF. CDR3 sequence (DNA): TGTGCCATCAATTCAGGGGTCTCCTACGAGCAGTACTTC.

The chain links TRBV24-1 to TRBJ1-6; D gene unclear. V gave up 6 bases and J gave up 3 bases, with 8 bases separating them. Germline V gene sequence: CDR1 KGHDR, CDR2 SFDVKD. The CDR3 spans 14 residues. The CDR3 coding sequence is TGTGCCACCAGTTCCCGGGACTATAATTCACCCCTCCACTTT. This codes for CATSSRDYNSPLHF.

The rearrangement joins TRBV23-1 to TRBJ2-7, with a tentative D call TRBD1 (5 bases). TRBV23-1 is given ORF status, its function remaining uncertain. The germline V and J ends were trimmed by 4 bases and 11 bases, with 12 bases remaining between them. The CDR3 is 11 amino acids. This CDR3 reads CASSRRQIEYF. The CDR3 DNA reads as TGCGCCAGCAGTCGACGACAGATAGAGTACTTC.

The chain has TRBV4-1 and TRBJ1-3; D might be TRBD1 (6 bases). This CDR3 is built from 15 residues. The V gene's germline CDR1 is MGHRA and CDR2 YSYEKL. Trimming removed 2 bases from V and 2 bases from J, with 10 bases in between. The CDR3 spells CASSQFPGAGNTIYF. CDR3 coding DNA: TGCGCCAGCAGCCAATTCCCAGGGGCTGGAAACACCATATATTTT.

The chain employs TRBV7-6 and TRBJ2-6; D is tentatively TRBD1 or TRBD2 (5 bases each). This CDR3 comprises 16 residues. The germline V gene has CDR1 SGHVS and CDR2 FNYEAQ. Trimming shortened V by 1 base and J by 2 bases, and 9 bases separated the two germline ends. CDR3 amino acids: CASSLERGAGANVLTF. Written as DNA, the CDR3 is TGTGCCAGCAGCTTAGAAAGGGGAGCTGGGGCCAACGTCCTGACTTTC. The full variable domain, completed using reference TRBV7-6 and TRBJ2-6, is GAGVSQSPRYKVTKRGQDVALRCDPISGHVSLYWYRQALGQGPEFLTYFNYEAQQDKSGLPNDRFSAERPEGSISTLTIQRTEQRDSAMYRCASSLERGAGANVLTFGAGSRLTVL.

This clonotype turned up a few times. The chain has TRBV6-4 and TRBJ2-3, with D hard to call. Trimming cost V 2 bases and J 0 bases, with 3 bases left between them. Germline lookup yields CDR1 MRHNA and CDR2 SNTAGT. This CDR3 spans 13 amino acids. CDR3 nucleotide sequence: TGTGCCAGCAGTGACGGGAGCACAGATACGCAGTATTTT. Its translation: CASSDGSTDTQYF.

V is TRBV2 and J is TRBJ2-1, with TRBD2 as a possible D gene (6 bases). Germline values: CDR1 SNHLY, CDR2 FYNNEI. V lost 11 bases and J 5 bases, leaving 10 bases between the germline ends. The CDR3 runs 11 residues. The CDR3 is CAGRRDNEQFF. CDR3 bases: TGTGCCGGACGGAGGGACAATGAGCAGTTCTTC.

The J gene is TRBJ1-1, the V gene TRBV12-3 or TRBV12-4; D possibly corresponds to TRBD1 (6 bases). This CDR3 spans 15 amino acids. V was trimmed by 4 bases and J by 5 bases, leaving 17 bases between them. The CDR3 loop is CASSSRLRGRTEAFF. CDR3 in DNA: TGTGCCAGCAGTTCCCGGTTACGGGGGCGGACTGAAGCTTTCTTT.

This clonotype was observed a few times. The chain combines TRBV7-9 with TRBJ1-2; D is unclear. This CDR3 has 12 amino acids. V was pared by 5 bases and J by 8 bases, with 12 bases between. CDR1 and CDR2 (germline): SEHNR, FQNEAQ (reference sequence). CDR3 loop: CASSPQGRGYTF. The DNA of the CDR3 is TGTGCCAGCAGCCCACAAGGGAGAGGCTACACCTTC.

V gene TRBV20-1 combines with J gene TRBJ1-5, with 7 bases that match TRBD1. The CDR3 runs 17 residues. V lost 6 bases, J lost 0 bases, and 14 bases stayed unmatched. Germline values: CDR1 DFQATT, CDR2 SNEGSKA (reference sequence). The CDR3 nucleotides read TGCAGTGCCGACGGGCCAGACAGGGAGTATAGCAATCAGCCCCAGCATTTT. It is translated as CSADGPDREYSNQPQHF.

This clonotype was observed a handful of times. The V and J genes are TRBV5-1 and TRBJ2-3, with D maybe TRBD2 (6 bases). This CDR3 has 16 residues. Per the germline V gene, CDR1 is SGHRS and CDR2 is YFSETQ. The ends were cut back, 4 bases at V and 0 bases at J, with 15 bases in the middle. CDR3 sequence reads: CASSDGRDPSTDTQYF. CDR3 bases: TGCGCCAGCAGCGACGGGCGGGACCCTAGCACAGATACGCAGTATTTT.

The table lists this clonotype with a few counts. This sequence joins TRBV19 and TRBJ1-3; 9 bases agree with TRBD1. V gave up 5 bases and J gave up 3 bases; unmatched junction bases: 5. Germline V gene lookup returns CDR1 LNHDA and CDR2 SQIVND (reference sequence). This CDR3 comprises 15 residues. The chain's CDR3 is CASSGPGQGGNTIYF. CDR3 nucleotides: TGTGCCAGTAGTGGACCGGGACAGGGTGGAAACACCATATATTTT.

J is TRBJ1-5 and V is TRBV10-3, with 9 bases lining up with TRBD1. With V trimmed by 6 bases and J by 1 base, 13 bases remained unmatched. CDR1 and CDR2 from the germline V gene are ENHRY and SYGVKD. The CDR3 spans 18 residues. The CDR3 region has the DNA TGTGCCATCAGCCCGGCGACAGGGGGAATTCGAAGCAATCAGCCCCAGCATTTT. Translation gives CAISPATGGIRSNQPQHF.